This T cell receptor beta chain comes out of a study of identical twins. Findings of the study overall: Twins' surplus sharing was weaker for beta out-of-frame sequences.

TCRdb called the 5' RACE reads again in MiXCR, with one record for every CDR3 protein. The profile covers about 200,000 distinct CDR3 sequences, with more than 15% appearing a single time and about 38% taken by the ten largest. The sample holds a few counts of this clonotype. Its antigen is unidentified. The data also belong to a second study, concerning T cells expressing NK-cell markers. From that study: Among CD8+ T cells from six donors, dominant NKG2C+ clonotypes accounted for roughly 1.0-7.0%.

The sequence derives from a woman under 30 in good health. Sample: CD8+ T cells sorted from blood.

The CDR3 region is CATSRDRLNTEAFF. The CDR3, as DNA: TGTGCCACCAGCAGGGACAGGTTGAACACTGAAGCTTTCTTT. The chain employs TRBV15 and TRBJ1-1; 7 positions agree with TRBD1. V dropped 3 bases and J dropped 0; count of bases not matched to a gene: 1. CDR1 LNHNV and CDR2 YYDKDF come from the germline V gene (reference sequence). This CDR3 spans 14 amino acids.